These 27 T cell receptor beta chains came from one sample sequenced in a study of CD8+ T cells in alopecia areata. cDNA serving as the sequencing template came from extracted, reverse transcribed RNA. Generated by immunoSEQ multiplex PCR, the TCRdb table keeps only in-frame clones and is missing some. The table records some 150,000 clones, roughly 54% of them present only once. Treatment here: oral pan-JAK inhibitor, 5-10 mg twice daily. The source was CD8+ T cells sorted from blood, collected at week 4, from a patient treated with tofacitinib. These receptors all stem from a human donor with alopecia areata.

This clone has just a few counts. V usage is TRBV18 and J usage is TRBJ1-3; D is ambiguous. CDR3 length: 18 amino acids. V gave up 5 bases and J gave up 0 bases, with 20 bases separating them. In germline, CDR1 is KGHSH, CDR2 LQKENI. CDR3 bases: TGTGCCAGCTCATCAACCTCCGGGCCCCTAATCTCTGGAAACACCATATATTTT. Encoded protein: CASSSTSGPLISGNTIYF.

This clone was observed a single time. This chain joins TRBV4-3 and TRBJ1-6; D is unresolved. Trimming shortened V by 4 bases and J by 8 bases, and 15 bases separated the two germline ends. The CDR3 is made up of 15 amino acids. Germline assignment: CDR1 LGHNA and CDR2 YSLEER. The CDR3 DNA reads TGCGCCAGCAGCCCCACCCTTGGAGGAGATTCACCCCTCCACTTT. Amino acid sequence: CASSPTLGGDSPLHF.

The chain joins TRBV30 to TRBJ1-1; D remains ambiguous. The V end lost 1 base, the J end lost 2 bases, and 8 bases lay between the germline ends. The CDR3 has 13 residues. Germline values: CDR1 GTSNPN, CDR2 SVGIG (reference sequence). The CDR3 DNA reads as TGTGCCTGGAGTGGGCGGGATAACACTGAAGCTTTCTTT. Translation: CAWSGRDNTEAFF.

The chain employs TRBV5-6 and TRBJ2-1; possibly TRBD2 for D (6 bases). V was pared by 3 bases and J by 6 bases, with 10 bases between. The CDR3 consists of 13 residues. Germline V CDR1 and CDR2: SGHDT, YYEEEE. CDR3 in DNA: TGTGCCAGCAGCTGGGACTTAGGCAATGAGCAGTTCTTC. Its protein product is CASSWDLGNEQFF. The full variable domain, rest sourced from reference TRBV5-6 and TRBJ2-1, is DAGVTQSPTHLIKTRGQQVTLRCSPKSGHDTVSWYQQALGQGPQFIFQYYEEEERQRGNFPDRFSGHQFPNYSSELNVNALLLGDSALYLCASSWDLGNEQFFGPGTRLTVL.

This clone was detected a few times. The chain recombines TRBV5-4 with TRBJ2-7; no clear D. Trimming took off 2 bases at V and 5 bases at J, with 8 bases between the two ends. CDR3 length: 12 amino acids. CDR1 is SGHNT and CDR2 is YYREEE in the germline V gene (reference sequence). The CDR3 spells CASSLRDHEQYF. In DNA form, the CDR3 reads TGTGCCAGCAGCTTACGAGACCACGAGCAGTACTTC.

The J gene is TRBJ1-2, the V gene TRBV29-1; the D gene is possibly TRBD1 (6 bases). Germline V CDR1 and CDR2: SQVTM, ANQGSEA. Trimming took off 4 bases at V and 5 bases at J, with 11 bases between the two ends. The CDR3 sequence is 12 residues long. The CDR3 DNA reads TGCAGCGTTGCCGGGACACTGTATGGCTACACCTTC. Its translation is CSVAGTLYGYTF.

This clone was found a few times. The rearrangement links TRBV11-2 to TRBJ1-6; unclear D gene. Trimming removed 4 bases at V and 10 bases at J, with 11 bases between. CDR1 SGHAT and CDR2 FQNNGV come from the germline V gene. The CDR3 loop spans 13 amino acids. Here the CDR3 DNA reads TGTGCCAGCAGCTCAAGCCCTCGATCACCCCTCCACTTT. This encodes CASSSSPRSPLHF.

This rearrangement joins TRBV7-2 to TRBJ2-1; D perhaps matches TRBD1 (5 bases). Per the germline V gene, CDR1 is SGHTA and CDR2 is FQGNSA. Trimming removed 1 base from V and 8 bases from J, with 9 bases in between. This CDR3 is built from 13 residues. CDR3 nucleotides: TGTGCCAGCAGCTTAGATTTAGGGGATGAGCAGTTCTTC. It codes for CASSLDLGDEQFF.

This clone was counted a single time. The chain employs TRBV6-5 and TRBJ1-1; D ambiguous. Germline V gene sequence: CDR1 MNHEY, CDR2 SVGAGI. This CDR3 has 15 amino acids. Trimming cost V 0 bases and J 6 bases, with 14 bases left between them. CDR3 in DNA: TGTGCCAGCAGTTACTCGGCGTCCCCCGGAGCTGAAGCTTTCTTT. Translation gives CASSYSASPGAEAFF.

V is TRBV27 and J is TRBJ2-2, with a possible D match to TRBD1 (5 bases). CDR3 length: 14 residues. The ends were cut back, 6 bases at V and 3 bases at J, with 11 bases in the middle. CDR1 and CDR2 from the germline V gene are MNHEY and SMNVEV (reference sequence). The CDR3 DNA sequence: TGTGCCAGCAGCTTAAGGGGTTACACCGGGGAGCTGTTTTTT. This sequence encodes CASSLRGYTGELFF.

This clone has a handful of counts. CDR3 in amino acids: CASSWEGRNEQFF. The CDR3 DNA is TGTGCCAGCAGTTGGGAGGGGAGGAATGAGCAGTTCTTC. The gene calls are TRBV27 and TRBJ2-1; 7 bases are shared with TRBD2. V shed 4 bases and J 7 bases; nucleotides not matched to a gene: 4. Germline V gives CDR1 MNHEY, CDR2 SMNVEV (reference sequence). The CDR3 extends over 13 amino acids.

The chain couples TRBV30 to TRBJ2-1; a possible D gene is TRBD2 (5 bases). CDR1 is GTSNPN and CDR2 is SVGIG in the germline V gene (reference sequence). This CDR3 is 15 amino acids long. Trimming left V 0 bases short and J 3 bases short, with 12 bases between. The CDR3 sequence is CAWSVQSGNYNEQFF. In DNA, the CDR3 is TGTGCCTGGAGTGTACAAAGCGGCAACTACAATGAGCAGTTCTTC.

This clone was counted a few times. CDR3 loop: CASSPLGAETQYF. Written as DNA, the CDR3 is TGTGCCAGCAGTCCCCTAGGAGCGGAGACCCAGTACTTC. The chain carries TRBV6-1 and TRBJ2-5; D unclear. The length of the CDR3 is 13 residues. Per germline, CDR1 MNHNS and CDR2 SASEGT. The V and J ends lost 5 bases and 5 bases respectively, with 12 bases between them.

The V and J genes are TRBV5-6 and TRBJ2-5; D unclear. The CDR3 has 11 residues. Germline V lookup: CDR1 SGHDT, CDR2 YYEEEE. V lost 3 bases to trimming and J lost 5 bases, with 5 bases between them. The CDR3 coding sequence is TGTGCCAGCAGCTCCGGGGAGACCCAGTACTTC. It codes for CASSSGETQYF.

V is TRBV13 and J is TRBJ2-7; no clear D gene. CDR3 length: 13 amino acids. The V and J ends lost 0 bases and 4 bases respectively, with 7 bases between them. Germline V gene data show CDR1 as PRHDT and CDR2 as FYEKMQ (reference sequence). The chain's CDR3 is CASSLGSAYEQYF. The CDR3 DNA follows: TGTGCCAGCAGCTTAGGATCCGCTTACGAGCAGTACTTC.

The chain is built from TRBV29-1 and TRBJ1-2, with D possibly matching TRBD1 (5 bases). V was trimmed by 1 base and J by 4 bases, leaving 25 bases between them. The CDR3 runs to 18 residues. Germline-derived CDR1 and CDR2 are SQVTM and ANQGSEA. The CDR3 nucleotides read TGCAGCGTTGAAGCGGTTCTGGGGTCGGGGGAAGCTTCCTATGGCTACACCTTC. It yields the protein CSVEAVLGSGEASYGYTF.

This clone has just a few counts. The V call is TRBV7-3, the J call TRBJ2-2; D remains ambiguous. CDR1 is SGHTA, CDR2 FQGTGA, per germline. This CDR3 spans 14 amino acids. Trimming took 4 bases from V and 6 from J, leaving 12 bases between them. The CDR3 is CASSSGPRPGELFF. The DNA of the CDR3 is TGTGCCAGCAGCTCCGGGCCCCGACCCGGGGAGCTGTTTTTT.

The CDR3 spells CASSLRTGQETQYF. CDR3 in DNA: TGTGCCAGCAGCTTACGGACAGGCCAAGAGACCCAGTACTTC. V and J are TRBV7-9 and TRBJ2-5, with TRBD1 matching over 7 bases. V shed 2 bases and J 1 base; nucleotides not matched to a gene: 1. The CDR3 is 14 residues long. Germline CDR1 SEHNR, CDR2 FQNEAQ (reference sequence). The complete variable domain, with remaining parts taken from reference TRBV7-9 and TRBJ2-5, reads DTGVSQNPRHKITKRGQNVTFRCDPISEHNRLYWYRQTLGQGPEFLTYFQNEAQLEKSRLLSDRFSAERPKGSFSTLEIQRTEQGDSAMYLCASSLRTGQETQYFGPGTRLLVL.

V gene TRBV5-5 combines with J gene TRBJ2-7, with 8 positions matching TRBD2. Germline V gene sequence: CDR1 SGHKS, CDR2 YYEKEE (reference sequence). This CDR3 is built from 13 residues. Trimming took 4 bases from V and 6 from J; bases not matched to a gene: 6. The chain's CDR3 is CASSPPAGGEQYF. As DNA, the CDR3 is TGTGCCAGCAGCCCCCCGGCGGGGGGCGAGCAGTACTTC.

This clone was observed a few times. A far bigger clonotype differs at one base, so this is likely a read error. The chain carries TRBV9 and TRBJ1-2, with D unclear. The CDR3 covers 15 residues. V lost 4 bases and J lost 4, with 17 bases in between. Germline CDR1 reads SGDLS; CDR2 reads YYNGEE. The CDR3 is CASSQDRASGYGYTF. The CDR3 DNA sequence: TGTGCCAGCAGCCAAGATAGGGCCAGCGGCTATGGCTACACCTTC.

The CDR3 coding sequence is TGTGCCAGCAAGCAACAGGGGGCTAGCACAGATACGCAGTATTTT. Translation gives CASKQQGASTDTQYF. V usage is TRBV5-6 and J usage is TRBJ2-3, with 9 bases aligning to TRBD1. V trimming: 6 bases; J trimming: 0 bases; junction bases outside the gene matches: 5. Germline CDR1 and CDR2: SGHDT and YYEEEE. This CDR3 contains 15 residues.

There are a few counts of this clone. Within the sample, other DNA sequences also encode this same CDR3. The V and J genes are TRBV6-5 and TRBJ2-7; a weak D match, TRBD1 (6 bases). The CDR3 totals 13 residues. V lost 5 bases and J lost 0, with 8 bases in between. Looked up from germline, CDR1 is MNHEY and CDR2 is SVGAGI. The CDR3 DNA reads TGTGCCAGCAGTCCGGACAGCTCCTACGAGCAGTACTTC. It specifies CASSPDSSYEQYF.

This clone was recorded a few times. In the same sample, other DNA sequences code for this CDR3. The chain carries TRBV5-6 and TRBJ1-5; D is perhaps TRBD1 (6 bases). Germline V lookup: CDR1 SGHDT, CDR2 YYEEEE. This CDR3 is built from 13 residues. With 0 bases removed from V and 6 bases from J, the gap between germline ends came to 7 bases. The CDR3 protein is CASSLEGGQPQHF. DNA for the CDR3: TGTGCCAGCAGCTTGGAGGGGGGTCAGCCCCAGCATTTT.

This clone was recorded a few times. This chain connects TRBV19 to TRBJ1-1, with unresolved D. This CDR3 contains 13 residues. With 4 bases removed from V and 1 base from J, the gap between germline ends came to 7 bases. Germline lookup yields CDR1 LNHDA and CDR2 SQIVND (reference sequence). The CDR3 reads CASSTSSNTEAFF. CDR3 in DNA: TGTGCCAGTAGTACGTCCTCGAACACTGAAGCTTTCTTT.

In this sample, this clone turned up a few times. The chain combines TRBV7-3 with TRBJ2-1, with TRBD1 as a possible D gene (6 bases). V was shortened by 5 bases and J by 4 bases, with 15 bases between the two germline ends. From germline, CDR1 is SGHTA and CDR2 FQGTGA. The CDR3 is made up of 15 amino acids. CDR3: CASSADSGIYNEQFF. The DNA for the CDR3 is TGTGCCAGCAGCGCGGACAGTGGGATTTACAATGAGCAGTTCTTC.

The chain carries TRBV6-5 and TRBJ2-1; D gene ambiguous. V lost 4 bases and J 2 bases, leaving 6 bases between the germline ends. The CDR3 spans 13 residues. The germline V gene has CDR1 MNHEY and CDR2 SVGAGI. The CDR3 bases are TGTGCCAGCAGTTCCCAACCCTACAATGAGCAGTTCTTC. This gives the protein CASSSQPYNEQFF.

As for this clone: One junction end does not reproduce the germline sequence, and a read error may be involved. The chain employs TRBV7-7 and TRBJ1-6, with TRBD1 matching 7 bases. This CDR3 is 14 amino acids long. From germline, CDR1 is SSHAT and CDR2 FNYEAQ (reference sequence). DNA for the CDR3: TGTGCTAGCAGCTTAGACAGGGACAATTCACCCCTCCACTTT. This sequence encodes CASSLDRDNSPLHF.